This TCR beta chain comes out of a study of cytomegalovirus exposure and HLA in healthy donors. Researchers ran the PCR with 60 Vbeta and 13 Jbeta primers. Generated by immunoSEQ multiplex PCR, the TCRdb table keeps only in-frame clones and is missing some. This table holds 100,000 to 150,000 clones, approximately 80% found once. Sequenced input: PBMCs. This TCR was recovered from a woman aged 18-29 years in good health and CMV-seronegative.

The CDR3 coding sequence is TGTGCCAGCAGCCAAGTCGGACTAGCGGCGGACTACGAGCAGTACTTC. Amino acid sequence: CASSQVGLAADYEQYF. The chain is built from TRBV14 and TRBJ2-7, with 10 bases lining up with TRBD2. Trimming at V came to 1 base and at J to 3 bases, leaving 6 bases not matched to a gene. CDR3 length equals 16 residues. CDR1 is SGHDN, CDR2 FVKESK, per germline. The full variable domain, rest sourced from reference TRBV14 and TRBJ2-7, is EAGVTQFPSHSVIEKGQTVTLRCDPISGHDNLYWYRRVMGKEIKFLLHFVKESKQDESGMPNNRFLAERTGGTYSTLKVQPAELEDSGVYFCASSQVGLAADYEQYFGPGTRLTVT.